The 21 T cell receptor beta chains presented below share a single source sample, sequenced in a study of blood T cell repertoires in COVID-19. Clones were sequenced by immunoSEQ multiplex PCR, and TCRdb holds only the in-frame ones, with some missing. Seen here are 84,000 or so clones, around 80% observed once, and the top ten hold over 9%. The sequencing sample was made of peripheral blood. The receptor source for this set is a man between 65 and 85 years old with acute or convalescent COVID-19.

The chain links TRBV18 to TRBJ2-3; tentatively, D is TRBD1 (7 bases). Germline values: CDR1 KGHSH, CDR2 LQKENI. This CDR3 is 16 amino acids long. Deletions cut 3 bases from V and 0 bases from J, with 13 bases between. The CDR3 region is CASSPSGGTSTDTQYF. The CDR3, as DNA: TGTGCCAGCTCACCTTCAGGGGGGACTAGCACAGATACGCAGTATTTT.

This rearrangement joins TRBV6-1 to TRBJ1-1, with 7 bases that match TRBD1. The V and J ends lost 3 bases and 7 bases, in that order; junction bases with no gene match: 11. Germline-derived CDR1 and CDR2 are MNHNS and SASEGT. The length of the CDR3 is 15 residues. The CDR3 reads CASSEEGKGAGEAFF. The CDR3 nucleotides are TGTGCCAGCAGTGAGGAGGGTAAGGGGGCCGGTGAAGCTTTCTTT.

The rearrangement joins TRBV2 to TRBJ1-2; D may be TRBD1 (5 bases). CDR1 and CDR2 (germline): SNHLY, FYNNEI. CDR3 length: 12 residues. V lost 1 base and J lost 5, with 5 bases in between. The DNA of the CDR3 is TGTGCCAGCAGTGAAGGACAGTATGGCTACACCTTC. Its protein product is CASSEGQYGYTF.

This clone was found once. The gene calls are TRBV7-6 and TRBJ2-1; D is perhaps TRBD1 or TRBD2 (9 bases each). This CDR3 has 20 amino acids. Trimming stripped 2 bases from V and 3 bases from J, with 26 bases between. Per germline, CDR1 SGHVS and CDR2 FNYEAQ. The CDR3 here is CASSLPPGQGRRGGYNEQFF. The CDR3 DNA is TGTGCCAGCAGCTTACCACCGGGACAGGGTCGGCGGGGGGGCTACAATGAGCAGTTCTTC. Full variable domain (missing parts from reference TRBV7-6 and TRBJ2-1): GAGVSQSPRYKVTKRGQDVALRCDPISGHVSLYWYRQALGQGPEFLTYFNYEAQQDKSGLPNDRFSAERPEGSISTLTIQRTEQRDSAMYRCASSLPPGQGRRGGYNEQFFGPGTRLTVL.

V is TRBV7-2 and J is TRBJ2-3; TRBD1 matches 9 bases. Trimming took 4 bases from V and 10 from J; bases not matched to a gene: 12. Germline V lookup: CDR1 SGHTA, CDR2 FQGNSA. This CDR3 has 15 amino acids. Here the CDR3 reads CASSSQTGGFSAQYF. The CDR3 DNA reads TGTGCCAGCAGCTCCCAGACAGGGGGTTTTTCAGCGCAGTATTTT.

The chain joins TRBV7-9 to TRBJ2-1, with D maybe TRBD1 (6 bases). The germline gives CDR1 SEHNR, CDR2 FQNEAQ (reference sequence). With 4 bases removed from V and 13 bases from J, the gap between germline ends came to 23 bases. The CDR3 consists of 15 residues. CDR3 sequence reads: CASSSSPGHMQRQFF. The CDR3 DNA reads as TGTGCCAGCAGCTCCTCCCCGGGACACATGCAACGTCAGTTCTTC.

This clone was detected a few times. The chain couples TRBV5-1 to TRBJ2-3; TRBD2 matches at 8 bases. V dropped 0 bases and J dropped 5; count of bases not matched to a gene: 5. Germline CDR1 and CDR2: SGHRS and YFSETQ. The CDR3 sequence is 15 residues long. CDR3 loop: CASSLAGGGVDTQYF. CDR3 sequence (DNA): TGCGCCAGCAGCTTGGCCGGGGGGGGCGTAGATACGCAGTATTTT.

The J gene is TRBJ2-2, the V gene TRBV7-9, with D possibly being TRBD1 (6 bases). The CDR3 consists of 19 residues. Germline V gene data show CDR1 as SEHNR and CDR2 as FQNEAQ (reference sequence). V lost 4 bases, J lost 1 base, and 22 bases lay in between. This CDR3 is CASSSLHLSGAKNTGELFF. The CDR3 nucleotides read TGTGCCAGCAGCTCGCTCCACCTGTCAGGGGCCAAGAACACCGGGGAGCTGTTTTTT.

The chain carries TRBV6-5 and TRBJ2-2, with TRBD1 matching over 8 bases. CDR1 MNHEY and CDR2 SVGAGI come from the germline V gene. The junction had 4 bases not matched to a gene; V was cut back by 0 bases and J by 4 bases. This CDR3 has 16 amino acids. The CDR3 region is CASSYSTGALTGELFF. The CDR3 nucleotides read TGTGCCAGCAGTTACTCGACAGGGGCCCTCACCGGGGAGCTGTTTTTT.

The rearrangement joins TRBV11-2 to TRBJ1-2; D is uncertain. Germline V gene data show CDR1 as SGHAT and CDR2 as FQNNGV. V lost 6 bases and J 4 bases, leaving 12 bases between the germline ends. The CDR3 spans 13 residues. The DNA of the CDR3 is TGTGCCAGCAGGAGGGCAGGCTTCTATGGCTACACCTTC. Protein: CASRRAGFYGYTF.

The V and J genes are TRBV5-1 and TRBJ1-6, with TRBD1 matching over 7 bases. V lost 4 bases to trimming and J lost 7 bases; unmatched junction nucleotides: 5. The CDR3 loop spans 14 amino acids. Per the germline V gene, CDR1 is SGHRS and CDR2 is YFSETQ. The CDR3, as DNA: TGCGCCAGCAGCAGGGACAGCCTGAATTCACCCCTCCACTTT. Protein: CASSRDSLNSPLHF. Full variable domain (missing parts from reference TRBV5-1 and TRBJ1-6): KAGVTQTPRYLIKTRGQQVTLSCSPISGHRSVSWYQQTPGQGLQFLFEYFSETQRNKGNFPGRFSGRQFSNSRSEMNVSTLELGDSALYLCASSRDSLNSPLHFGNGTRLTVT.

This chain links TRBV5-1 with TRBJ2-2; D might be TRBD2 (6 bases). Germline CDR1 reads SGHRS; CDR2 reads YFSETQ. Trimming removed 0 bases at V and 4 bases at J, with 13 bases between. CDR3 size: 16 residues. CDR3: CASSLAGGAGTGELFF. The CDR3 DNA follows: TGCGCCAGCAGCTTGGCCGGCGGGGCGGGCACCGGGGAGCTGTTTTTT.

V and J are TRBV5-1 and TRBJ2-7; perhaps TRBD2 as D (5 bases). The length of the CDR3 is 14 residues. The V end lost 4 bases, the J end lost 6 bases, and 17 bases lay between the germline ends. Germline V CDR1 and CDR2: SGHRS, YFSETQ. The chain's CDR3 is CASSRAVGVGEQYF. The CDR3 DNA sequence: TGCGCCAGCAGCCGGGCGGTGGGAGTGGGCGAGCAGTACTTC.

In its sample, this clone was seen a few times. The gene calls are TRBV2 and TRBJ2-1, with D uncertain. CDR1 is SNHLY and CDR2 is FYNNEI in the germline V gene. V was shortened by 0 bases and J by 7 bases, with 4 bases between the two germline ends. The CDR3 is 12 residues long. The CDR3 DNA reads TGTGCCAGCAGTGAAGCGTCGAATGAGCAGTTCTTC. Protein: CASSEASNEQFF.

Turning to this clone: The junction departs from the called germline gene at one end, perhaps through a read error. The chain recombines TRBV7-9 with TRBJ2-5, with no clear D. CDR1 SEHNR and CDR2 FQNEAQ come from the germline V gene (reference sequence). The CDR3 runs 12 residues. CDR3 sequence reads: CASSIDQETQYF. The CDR3, as DNA: TGTGCTAGCAGCATCGACCAAGAGACCCAGTACTTC.

The chain joins TRBV5-1 to TRBJ1-2, with 12 bases matching TRBD1. The germline gives CDR1 SGHRS, CDR2 YFSETQ. With 1 base clipped from V and 1 base from J, the junction kept 5 bases outside the gene matches. The CDR3 sequence is 17 residues long. This CDR3 reads CASSLLGQGALNYGYTF. The CDR3, as DNA: TGCGCCAGCAGCTTGCTGGGACAGGGGGCGCTTAACTATGGCTACACCTTC.

In this sample, this clone is medium-sized. This chain joins TRBV2 and TRBJ2-3, with D unresolved. V shed 6 bases and J shed 1 base, with 8 bases lying between them. Per germline, CDR1 SNHLY and CDR2 FYNNEI. The CDR3 has 13 amino acids. The CDR3 sequence: CASRGSRTDTQYF. For the CDR3, the DNA is TGTGCCAGCAGGGGCAGCCGCACAGATACGCAGTATTTT.

The chain has TRBV9 and TRBJ2-7; possibly TRBD2 for D (5 bases). The CDR3 is made up of 13 amino acids. Trimming cost V 7 bases and J 4 bases, with 15 bases left between them. Germline CDR1 SGDLS, CDR2 YYNGEE. The DNA for the CDR3 is TGTGCCAGCTCGCGCTCCGAGGGATACGAGCAGTACTTC. Amino acids: CASSRSEGYEQYF.

The chain couples TRBV10-3 to TRBJ2-1; 8 nucleotides agree with TRBD1. The CDR3 spans 14 residues. In germline, CDR1 is ENHRY, CDR2 SYGVKD. The J segment lost 9 bases and the V segment lost 0 bases, leaving 4 bases of the junction unmatched. CDR3 coding DNA: TGTGCCATCAGTGAGTCGACAGGGGTGGGTGAGCAGTTCTTC. It is translated as CAISESTGVGEQFF.

The chain is built from TRBV4-1 and TRBJ1-2; 9 nucleotides align to TRBD1. V shed 4 bases and J 2 bases; nucleotides not matched to a gene: 5. CDR3 size: 15 residues. The V gene's germline CDR1 is MGHRA and CDR2 YSYEKL. This CDR3 is CASSPTGTGNYGYTF. The CDR3 nucleotides are TGCGCCAGCAGCCCAACCGGGACAGGGAACTATGGCTACACCTTC.

This rearrangement joins TRBV6-5 to TRBJ1-5; perhaps TRBD1 as D (6 bases). The CDR3 extends over 13 amino acids. From germline, CDR1 is MNHEY and CDR2 SVGAGI. The V end was cut by 10 bases, the J end by 1 base, with 11 bases between. CDR3: CATRTASNQPQHF. Written as DNA, the CDR3 is TGTGCCACCCGGACAGCCAGCAATCAGCCCCAGCATTTT.